Presented here are 7 T cell receptor beta chains from one specimen sequenced in a study of blood T cell repertoires in COVID-19. Sequenced by immunoSEQ multiplex PCR; TCRdb stores in-frame clones only, minus some. The data show 150,000 to 200,000 clones, with about 85% seen just once and approximately 14% held by the top ten. The sequenced material came from peripheral blood. These receptors came from a woman aged 70-85 years with COVID-19, enrolled during active disease.

V is TRBV6-5 and J is TRBJ2-7, with D possibly TRBD1 on 5 matching bases. V lost 8 bases to trimming and J lost 4 bases, with 18 bases between them. CDR1 is MNHEY, CDR2 SVGAGI, per germline. The CDR3 totals 14 residues. The chain's CDR3 is CASQIGQGFYEQYF. CDR3 nucleotides: TGTGCCAGCCAGATCGGGCAGGGTTTTTACGAGCAGTACTTC.

CDR3 DNA sequence: TGTGCCAGCTCACCGCGGCGTCTAGCGGTAAACAATGAGCAGTTCTTC. This encodes CASSPRRLAVNNEQFF. The chain recombines TRBV18 with TRBJ2-1; TRBD2 agrees at 7 bases. The germline V gene has CDR1 KGHSH and CDR2 LQKENI. Trimming cost V 3 bases and J 5 bases; bases outside gene matches: 10. This CDR3 has 16 residues.

The chain is built from TRBV2 and TRBJ1-5; weak D call: TRBD1 (6 bases). Germline V CDR1 and CDR2: SNHLY, FYNNEI. V was clipped by 6 bases and J by 7 bases, with 19 bases between them. CDR3 length: 15 residues. The CDR3 nucleotides read TGTGCCAGCAGGGGACGCGGGGGCGCCGGGCAGCCCCAGCATTTT. Its protein is CASRGRGGAGQPQHF.

The rearrangement links TRBV6-5 to TRBJ2-7, with 8 bases matching TRBD1. Trimming removed 5 bases from V and 1 base from J; junction bases left unmatched: 7. The germline gives CDR1 MNHEY, CDR2 SVGAGI. The CDR3 has 15 amino acids. In DNA form, the CDR3 reads TGTGCCAGCAGTCATGGACAGGGAGGATCCTACGAGCAGTACGTC. Protein product: CASSHGQGGSYEQYV.

The chain carries TRBV14 and TRBJ1-1; unclear D gene. From germline, CDR1 is SGHDN and CDR2 FVKESK. Trimming stripped 4 bases from V and 0 bases from J, with 9 bases between. The CDR3 consists of 14 residues. CDR3 amino acids: CASSLLRVNTEAFF. The CDR3 DNA reads as TGTGCCAGCAGCCTACTCCGAGTGAACACTGAAGCTTTCTTT.

V is TRBV7-3 and J is TRBJ2-1; D is perhaps TRBD2 (5 bases). This CDR3 has 16 residues. Looked up from germline, CDR1 is SGHTA and CDR2 is FQGTGA. V was clipped by 4 bases and J by 0 bases, with 13 bases between them. CDR3 protein: CASSSGGPDSYNEQFF. As DNA, the CDR3 is TGTGCCAGCAGCTCCGGCGGGCCCGACTCCTACAATGAGCAGTTCTTC.

The genes are TRBV5-8 and TRBJ1-1; D is ambiguous. Germline CDR1 reads SGHTS; CDR2 reads YDEGEE. The ends were cut back, 9 bases at V and 4 bases at J, with 19 bases in the middle. The CDR3 is made up of 14 amino acids. CDR3 loop: CATEVPPRGTEAFF. DNA of the CDR3: TGTGCCACCGAAGTTCCCCCTCGGGGCACTGAAGCTTTCTTT.